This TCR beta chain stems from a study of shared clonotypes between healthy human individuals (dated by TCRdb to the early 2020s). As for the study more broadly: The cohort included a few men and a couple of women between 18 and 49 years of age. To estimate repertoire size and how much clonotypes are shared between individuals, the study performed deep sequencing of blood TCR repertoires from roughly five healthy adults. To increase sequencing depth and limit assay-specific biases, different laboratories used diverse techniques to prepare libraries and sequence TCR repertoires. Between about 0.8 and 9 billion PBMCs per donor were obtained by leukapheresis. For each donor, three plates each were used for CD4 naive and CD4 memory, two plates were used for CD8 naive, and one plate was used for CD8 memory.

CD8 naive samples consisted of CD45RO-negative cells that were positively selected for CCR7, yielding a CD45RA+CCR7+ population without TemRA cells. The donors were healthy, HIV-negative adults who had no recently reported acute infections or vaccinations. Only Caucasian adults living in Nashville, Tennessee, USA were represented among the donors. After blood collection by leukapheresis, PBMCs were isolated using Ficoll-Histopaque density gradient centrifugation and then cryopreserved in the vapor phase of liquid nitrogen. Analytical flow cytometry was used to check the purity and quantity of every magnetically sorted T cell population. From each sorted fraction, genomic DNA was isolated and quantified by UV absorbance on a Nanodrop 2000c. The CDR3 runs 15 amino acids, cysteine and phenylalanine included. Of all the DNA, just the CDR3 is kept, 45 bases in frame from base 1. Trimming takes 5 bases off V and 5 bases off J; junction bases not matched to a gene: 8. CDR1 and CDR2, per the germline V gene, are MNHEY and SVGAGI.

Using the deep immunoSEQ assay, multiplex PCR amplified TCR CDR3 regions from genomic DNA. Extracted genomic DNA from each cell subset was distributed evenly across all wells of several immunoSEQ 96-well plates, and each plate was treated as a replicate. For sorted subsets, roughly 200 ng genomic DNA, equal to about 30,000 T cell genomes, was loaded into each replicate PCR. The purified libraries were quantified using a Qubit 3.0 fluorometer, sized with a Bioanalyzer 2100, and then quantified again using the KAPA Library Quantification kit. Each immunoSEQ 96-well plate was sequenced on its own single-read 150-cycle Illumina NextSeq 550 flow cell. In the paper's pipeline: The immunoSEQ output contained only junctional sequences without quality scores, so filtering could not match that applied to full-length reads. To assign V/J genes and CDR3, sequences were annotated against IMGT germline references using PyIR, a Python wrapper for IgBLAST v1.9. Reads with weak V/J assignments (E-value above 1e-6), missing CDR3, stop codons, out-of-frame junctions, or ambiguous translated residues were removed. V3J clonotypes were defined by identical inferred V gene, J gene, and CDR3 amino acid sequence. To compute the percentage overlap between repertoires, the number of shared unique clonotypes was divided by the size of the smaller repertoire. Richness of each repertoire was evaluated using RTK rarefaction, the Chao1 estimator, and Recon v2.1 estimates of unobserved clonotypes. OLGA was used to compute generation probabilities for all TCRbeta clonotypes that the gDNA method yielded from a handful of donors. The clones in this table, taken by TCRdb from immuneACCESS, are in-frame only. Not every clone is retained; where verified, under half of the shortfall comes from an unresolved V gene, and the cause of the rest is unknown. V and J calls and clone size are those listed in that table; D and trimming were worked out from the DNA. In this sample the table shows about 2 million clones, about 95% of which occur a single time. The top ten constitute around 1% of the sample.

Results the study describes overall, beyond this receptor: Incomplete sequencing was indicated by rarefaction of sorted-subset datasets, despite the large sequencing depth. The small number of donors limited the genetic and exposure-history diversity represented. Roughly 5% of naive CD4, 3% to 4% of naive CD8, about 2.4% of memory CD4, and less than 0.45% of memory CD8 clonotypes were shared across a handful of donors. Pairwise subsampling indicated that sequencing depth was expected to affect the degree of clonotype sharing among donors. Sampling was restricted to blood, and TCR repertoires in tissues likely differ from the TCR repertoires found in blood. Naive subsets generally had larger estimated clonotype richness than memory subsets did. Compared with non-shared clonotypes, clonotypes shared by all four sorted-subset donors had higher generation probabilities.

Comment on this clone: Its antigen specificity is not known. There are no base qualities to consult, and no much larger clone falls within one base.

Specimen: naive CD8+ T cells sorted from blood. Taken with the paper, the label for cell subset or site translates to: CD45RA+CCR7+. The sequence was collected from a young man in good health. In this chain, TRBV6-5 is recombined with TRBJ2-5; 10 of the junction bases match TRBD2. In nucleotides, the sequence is TGTGCCAGCAGTCACCTAGCGGGAGACTTGGAGACCCAGTACTTC. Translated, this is CASSHLAGDLETQYF.